This T cell receptor (beta chain) was obtained from a study of regulatory T cells in long-lasting Graves disease. Study results and caveats: Persistent disease was associated with favored TRBV28 usage and with favored use of TRBJ1-2 and TRBJ2-5.

Time point meaning: newly diagnosed GD, antithyroid drugs for less than 3 months. PBMCs were the source of the RNA used for TCR sequencing. Each patient gave around 8.1 milliliters of EDTA-anticoagulated peripheral blood. Construction of the TCR beta libraries employed iRepertoire HTBI primers in conjunction with Arm-PCR of CDR3 regions. MiXCR, applied by TCRdb to the multiplex PCR reads, yields one record per CDR3 protein. The sample lists some 500,000 distinct CDR3 sequences, about 15% seen once, with around a quarter in the top ten. This clonotype was picked up many times. The antigen is not known. One junction end disagrees with the germline gene, perhaps due to a read error. The CDR3 totals 12 residues. Germline V lookup: CDR1 MGHRA, CDR2 YSYEKL. This sample was also put to use in a study of T cells in Graves' hyperthyroidism and ophthalmopathy.

The origin of this receptor is a woman aged 35-65 years with Graves disease. J is TRBJ1-4 and V is TRBV4-1; D uncertain. Specimen: peripheral blood mononuclear cells (PBMCs), collected at new diagnosis, from a patient treated with antithyroid drugs. CDR3 sequence (DNA): TGTGCCAGCAGCCAAGGAGGTGAAAAACTGTTTTTT. This translates into CASSQGGEKLFF.